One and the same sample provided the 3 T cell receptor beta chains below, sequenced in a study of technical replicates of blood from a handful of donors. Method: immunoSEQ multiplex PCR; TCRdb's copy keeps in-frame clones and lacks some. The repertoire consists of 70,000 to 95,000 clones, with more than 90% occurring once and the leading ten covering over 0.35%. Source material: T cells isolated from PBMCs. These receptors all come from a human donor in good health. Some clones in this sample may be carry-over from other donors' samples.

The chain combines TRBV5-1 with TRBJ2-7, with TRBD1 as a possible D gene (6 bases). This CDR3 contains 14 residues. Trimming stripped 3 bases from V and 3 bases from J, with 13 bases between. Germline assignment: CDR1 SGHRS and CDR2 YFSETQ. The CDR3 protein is CASSSGQGYYEQYF. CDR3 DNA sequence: TGCGCCAGCAGCTCGGGACAAGGCTACTACGAGCAGTACTTC.

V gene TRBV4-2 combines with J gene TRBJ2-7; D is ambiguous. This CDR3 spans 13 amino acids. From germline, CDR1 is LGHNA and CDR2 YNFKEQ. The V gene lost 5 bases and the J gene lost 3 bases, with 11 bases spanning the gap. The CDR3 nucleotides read TGTGCCAGCAGCTCGACAAGAATCTACGAGCAGTACTTC. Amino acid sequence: CASSSTRIYEQYF.

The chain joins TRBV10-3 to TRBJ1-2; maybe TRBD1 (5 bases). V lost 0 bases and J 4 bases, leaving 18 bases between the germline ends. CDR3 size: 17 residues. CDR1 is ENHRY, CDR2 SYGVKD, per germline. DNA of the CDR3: TGTGCCATCAGTGAGTCGGATGGGGCCTCTTACGTCTATGGCTACACCTTC. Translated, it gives CAISESDGASYVYGYTF.